The next 25 T cell receptor beta chains were all read from a single sample in a study of chemoradiotherapy in HPV16-positive cancers. The table came from immunoSEQ multiplex PCR; TCRdb's copy has only in-frame clones and leaves some out. The table lists some 12,000 clones, almost 90% of them singletons, with about 2.5% in the top ten. Sample collection occurred from a patient who underwent chemoradiotherapy. The source of these receptors is a human donor with HPV-associated anogenital cancer.

The gene calls are TRBV10-1 and TRBJ1-5; D is ambiguous. From germline, CDR1 is WNHNN and CDR2 SYGVQD (reference sequence). Trimming shortened V by 4 bases and J by 4 bases, and 11 bases separated the two germline ends. CDR3 length: 14 residues. CDR3 region: CASSATVSNQPQHF. The CDR3 nucleotides read TGCGCCAGCAGTGCGACGGTTTCTAATCAGCCCCAGCATTTT.

The chain employs TRBV6-6 and TRBJ1-4; TRBD1 agrees at 7 bases. The CDR3 has 16 amino acids. CDR1 and CDR2 (germline): MNHNY, SVGAGI (reference sequence). V shed 0 bases and J 8 bases; nucleotides not matched to a gene: 9. DNA of the CDR3: TGTGCCAGCAGTTACTCGATGACCGACAGGGAAGAAAAACTGTTTTTT. Encoded protein: CASSYSMTDREEKLFF.

This sequence joins TRBV5-4 and TRBJ2-5; D is ambiguous. With 2 bases removed from V and 1 base from J, the gap between germline ends came to 6 bases. Germline assignment: CDR1 SGHNT and CDR2 YYREEE (reference sequence). This CDR3 comprises 13 residues. In DNA form, the CDR3 reads TGTGCCAGCAGCTTTGCAGGCCAAGAGACCCAGTACTTC. Protein sequence: CASSFAGQETQYF.

This chain joins TRBV30 and TRBJ2-3; D may be TRBD1 (6 bases). Germline CDR1 is GTSNPN and CDR2 is SVGIG (reference sequence). The CDR3 runs to 17 residues. Trimming shortened V by 0 bases and J by 0 bases, and 16 bases separated the two germline ends. The CDR3 coding sequence is TGTGCCTGGAGTGTACTAATGACAGGACCTAGCACAGATACGCAGTATTTT. Translation gives CAWSVLMTGPSTDTQYF.

The chain employs TRBV30 and TRBJ2-2; D is unresolved. The length of the CDR3 is 15 residues. Germline loops: CDR1 GTSNPN, CDR2 SVGIG (reference sequence). Trimming took off 0 bases at V and 2 bases at J, with 10 bases between the two ends. The CDR3: CAWSVSFLNTGELFF. CDR3 nucleotide sequence: TGTGCCTGGAGTGTATCGTTTCTAAACACCGGGGAGCTGTTTTTT.

The chain is built from TRBV6-1 and TRBJ1-2; D gene unclear. CDR3 size: 10 residues. CDR1 MNHNS and CDR2 SASEGT come from the germline V gene. V lost 2 bases to trimming and J lost 8 bases, with 3 bases between them. This chain's CDR3 is CASSEIGYTF. As DNA, the CDR3 is TGTGCCAGCAGTGAAATAGGCTACACCTTC.

The chain uses TRBV7-6 and TRBJ1-1; D possibly corresponds to TRBD1 (5 bases). The CDR3 has 16 amino acids. V shed 4 bases and J shed 0 bases, with 15 bases lying between them. CDR1 is SGHVS, CDR2 FNYEAQ, per germline. As DNA, the CDR3 is TGTGCCAGCAGCTCGCTGATGGGGGTCGTGAACACTGAAGCTTTCTTT. It encodes CASSSLMGVVNTEAFF.

The chain has TRBV7-7 and TRBJ2-2, with 7 nucleotides matching TRBD2. Germline V lookup: CDR1 SSHAT, CDR2 FNYEAQ (reference sequence). V trimming: 5 bases; J trimming: 7 bases; junction bases outside the gene matches: 7. This CDR3 has 14 residues. DNA for the CDR3: TGTGCCAGCAGCCCGAGCGGGAAAATCGGGGAGCTGTTTTTT. Translating it yields CASSPSGKIGELFF.

The chain combines TRBV4-1 with TRBJ1-4; 8 bases align to TRBD1. After removal of 5 bases from V and 4 bases from J, the junction contained 6 bases not matched to a gene. This CDR3 has 15 amino acids. Germline V gene sequence: CDR1 MGHRA, CDR2 YSYEKL. CDR3 nucleotides: TGCGCCAGCAGCGTACAGGGGGGCAGTAATGAAAAACTGTTTTTT. It specifies CASSVQGGSNEKLFF.

The chain has TRBV7-9 and TRBJ1-5; D gene unclear. The length of the CDR3 is 16 residues. Germline V lookup: CDR1 SEHNR, CDR2 FQNEAQ (reference sequence). Trimming took off 5 bases at V and 1 base at J, with 15 bases between the two ends. CDR3 coding DNA: TGTGCCAGCAGCCTCCTCCATGGACCGAGCAATCAGCCCCAGCATTTT. This encodes CASSLLHGPSNQPQHF.

The J gene is TRBJ2-7, the V gene TRBV5-4; TRBD2 agrees at 10 bases. The length of the CDR3 is 13 residues. The germline gives CDR1 SGHNT, CDR2 YYREEE (reference sequence). Losses at the gene ends were 4 bases for V and 7 bases for J; bases not matched to a gene: 5. CDR3 nucleotide sequence: TGTGCCAGCAGCGACGGGACTAGCGTGGAGCAGTACTTC. It codes for CASSDGTSVEQYF.

This chain joins TRBV9 and TRBJ2-3; D is uncertain. Germline lookup yields CDR1 SGDLS and CDR2 YYNGEE. The V end lost 6 bases, the J end lost 3 bases, and 11 bases lay between the germline ends. The CDR3 covers 13 residues. The CDR3: CASTDQITDTQYF. CDR3 DNA: TGTGCCAGCACCGACCAAATTACAGATACGCAGTATTTT.

The genes are TRBV6-5 and TRBJ1-1, with D hard to call. In germline, CDR1 is MNHEY, CDR2 SVGAGI. This CDR3 has 13 residues. V dropped 0 bases and J dropped 5 bases, with 7 bases sitting between them. CDR3 nucleotides: TGTGCCAGCAGTTACTCGACCGGGACTGAAGCTTTCTTT. Amino acid sequence: CASSYSTGTEAFF.

J is TRBJ2-5 and V is TRBV4-1; TRBD1 matches 8 bases. CDR1 MGHRA and CDR2 YSYEKL come from the germline V gene. This CDR3 has 17 amino acids. V trimming: 2 bases; J trimming: 5 bases; junction bases outside the gene matches: 13. The CDR3 DNA reads TGCGCCAGCAGCCAAAATCCAGGACAGGGCTTTGGGGAGACCCAGTACTTC. Translated: CASSQNPGQGFGETQYF.

The J gene is TRBJ2-5, the V gene TRBV7-3, with D perhaps matching TRBD2 (7 bases). In germline, CDR1 is SGHTA, CDR2 FQGTGA. This CDR3 has 14 amino acids. Between the trimmed V and J ends, which lost 5 bases and 4 bases, there was a span of 14 bases. The CDR3 sequence is CASSKGGVRETQYF. CDR3 nucleotides: TGTGCCAGCAGCAAGGGGGGGGTGAGAGAGACCCAGTACTTC.

The gene calls are TRBV27 and TRBJ2-2; unclear D gene. The V end was cut by 4 bases, the J end by 6 bases, with 21 bases between. CDR1 is MNHEY and CDR2 is SMNVEV in the germline V gene (reference sequence). This CDR3 has 17 amino acids. CDR3 loop: CASSSPGRRRIPGELFF. In DNA form, the CDR3 reads TGTGCCAGCAGTTCCCCGGGTAGGCGGAGAATTCCCGGGGAGCTGTTTTTT.

The chain links TRBV6-1 to TRBJ2-1; D remains ambiguous. Trimming removed 4 bases from V and 9 bases from J, with 13 bases in between. The germline V gene has CDR1 MNHNS and CDR2 SASEGT. The length of the CDR3 is 13 residues. The CDR3 here is CASSGTMIGEQFF. DNA for the CDR3: TGTGCCAGCAGTGGAACCATGATAGGTGAGCAGTTCTTC.

The V call is TRBV14, the J call TRBJ2-5; TRBD2 agrees at 8 bases. The J segment lost 0 bases and the V segment lost 3 bases, leaving 6 bases of the junction unmatched. The CDR3 length is 16 residues. Germline values: CDR1 SGHDN, CDR2 FVKESK. CDR3 nucleotides: TGTGCCAGCAGCCAGAAAAGCGGGAGTTACCAAGAGACCCAGTACTTC. This sequence encodes CASSQKSGSYQETQYF.

This chain connects TRBV11-2 to TRBJ2-1; D tentatively fits TRBD1 or TRBD2 (5 bases each). V lost 2 bases to trimming and J lost 1 base, with 12 bases between them. Germline assignment: CDR1 SGHAT and CDR2 FQNNGV. This CDR3 comprises 16 residues. The CDR3 is CASSLRPGQSYNEQFF. In DNA form, the CDR3 reads TGTGCCAGCAGCTTACGCCCGGGGCAGTCCTACAATGAGCAGTTCTTC.

J is TRBJ2-3 and V is TRBV20-1; D gene ambiguous. Germline CDR1 reads DFQATT; CDR2 reads SNEGSKA (reference sequence). The CDR3 totals 11 residues. Trimming pared 6 bases from V and 2 bases from J, leaving 6 bases between. The CDR3: CSALVTDTQYF. For the CDR3, the DNA is TGCAGTGCATTAGTCACAGATACGCAGTATTTT.

This clone was found a few times. The genes are TRBV5-4 and TRBJ2-1; 8 nucleotides match TRBD2. V was pared by 0 bases and J by 9 bases, with 5 bases of the junction left unmatched. Germline CDR1 and CDR2: SGHNT and YYREEE (reference sequence). The CDR3 extends over 14 amino acids. CDR3 region: CASSLELAGLEQFF. Here the CDR3 DNA reads TGTGCCAGCAGCTTGGAATTAGCGGGGCTTGAGCAGTTCTTC. The variable domain in full, with the rest retrieved from reference TRBV5-4 and TRBJ2-1, is ETGVTQSPTHLIKTRGQQVTLRCSSQSGHNTVSWYQQALGQGPQFIFQYYREEENGRGNFPPRFSGLQFPNYSSELNVNALELDDSALYLCASSLELAGLEQFFGPGTRLTVL.

The rearrangement joins TRBV7-2 to TRBJ2-7; weak D call: TRBD2 (6 bases). The V end lost 4 bases, the J end lost 2 bases, and 15 bases lay between the germline ends. The CDR3 runs 15 residues. Germline lookup yields CDR1 SGHTA and CDR2 FQGNSA. The CDR3 is CASSSQGGITYEQYF. As DNA, the CDR3 is TGTGCCAGCAGCTCCCAAGGCGGGATTACCTACGAGCAGTACTTC.

The chain recombines TRBV4-1 with TRBJ1-2; D unclear. Deletions cut 0 bases from V and 5 bases from J, with 13 bases between. Germline-derived CDR1 and CDR2 are MGHRA and YSYEKL. The CDR3 is 15 amino acids. CDR3 residues: CASSQESSRNYGYTF. CDR3 bases: TGCGCCAGCAGCCAAGAGTCCTCACGAAATTATGGCTACACCTTC.

This clone has just one count. This chain links TRBV5-1 with TRBJ2-3, with 12 bases matching TRBD2. Germline V CDR1 and CDR2: SGHRS, YFSETQ. The CDR3 runs to 21 residues. Trimming at V came to 4 bases and at J to 2 bases, leaving 20 bases not matched to a gene. The CDR3 coding sequence is TGCGCCAGCAGCATCCCCGACGGGACTAGCGGGCTAAGAGGGTACACAGATACGCAGTATTTT. It encodes CASSIPDGTSGLRGYTDTQYF. The whole variable domain, remainder taken from reference TRBV5-1 and TRBJ2-3, is KAGVTQTPRYLIKTRGQQVTLSCSPISGHRSVSWYQQTPGQGLQFLFEYFSETQRNKGNFPGRFSGRQFSNSRSEMNVSTLELGDSALYLCASSIPDGTSGLRGYTDTQYFGPGTRLTVL.

The V and J genes are TRBV7-8 and TRBJ1-1, with 9 bases aligning to TRBD1. The germline V gene encodes CDR1 SGHVS and CDR2 FQNEAQ. This CDR3 contains 14 residues. The junction had 5 bases not matched to a gene; V was cut back by 5 bases and J by 4 bases. The CDR3 is CASSTTGGGTEAFF. CDR3 in DNA: TGTGCCAGCAGCACAACAGGGGGCGGCACTGAAGCTTTCTTT.